The 31 T cell receptor beta chains given below trace back to one sample, sequenced in a study of cytomegalovirus exposure and HLA in healthy donors. A multiplex PCR was run with 60 Vbeta primers and 13 Jbeta primers. The assay was immunoSEQ multiplex PCR, and TCRdb's table has in-frame clones only and misses some. The data hold fewer than 200,000 clones, with 82% observed a single time. The sequencing input was PBMCs. The receptors come from a girl aged 10-17 years in good health and CMV-seropositive.

V gene TRBV5-4 combines with J gene TRBJ2-7, with TRBD2 matching over 14 bases. The CDR3 contains 17 residues. Losses at the gene ends were 5 bases for V and 3 bases for J; bases not matched to a gene: 10. Germline CDR1 and CDR2: SGHNT and YYREEE (reference sequence). The CDR3 reads CASRAGLAGEIVYEQYF. CDR3 DNA: TGTGCCAGCAGGGCGGGACTAGCGGGAGAGATAGTCTACGAGCAGTACTTC. The variable domain in full, completed from reference TRBV5-4 and TRBJ2-7, reads ETGVTQSPTHLIKTRGQQVTLRCSSQSGHNTVSWYQQALGQGPQFIFQYYREEENGRGNFPPRFSGLQFPNYSSELNVNALELDDSALYLCASRAGLAGEIVYEQYFGPGTRLTVT.

This chain joins TRBV5-4 and TRBJ1-4; TRBD1 matches 8 bases. CDR3 length equals 15 residues. Losses at the gene ends were 4 bases for V and 5 bases for J; bases not matched to a gene: 7. Germline loops: CDR1 SGHNT, CDR2 YYREEE (reference sequence). This CDR3 is CASSPTGGGNEKLFF. The CDR3 DNA reads as TGTGCCAGCAGCCCCACAGGGGGAGGAAATGAAAAACTGTTTTTT.

The V call is TRBV27, the J call TRBJ2-2; TRBD1 is a possible D gene (5 bases). The CDR3 runs to 14 residues. With 7 bases removed from V and 4 bases from J, the gap between germline ends came to 13 bases. From germline, CDR1 is MNHEY and CDR2 SMNVEV (reference sequence). The CDR3 region is CASTSGISTGELFF. The CDR3 DNA reads TGTGCCAGCACCTCAGGGATTTCCACCGGGGAGCTGTTTTTT.

This clone was observed a handful of times. The gene calls are TRBV28 and TRBJ2-7, with 8 positions matching TRBD1. Losses at the gene ends were 5 bases for V and 6 bases for J; bases not matched to a gene: 9. This CDR3 is built from 14 residues. CDR1 is MDHEN and CDR2 is SYDVKM in the germline V gene. This CDR3 reads CASSPTDRVSEQYF. As DNA, the CDR3 is TGTGCCAGCAGTCCCACGGACAGGGTCAGCGAGCAGTACTTC.

The chain is built from TRBV15 and TRBJ1-5, with TRBD1 matching 12 bases. V was clipped by 5 bases and J by 1 base; unmatched bases: 9. This CDR3 comprises 18 residues. The V gene's germline CDR1 is LNHNV and CDR2 YYDKDF (reference sequence). In nucleotides, the CDR3 is TGTGCCACCAGCGGTCGGGACAGGGGGCTGCGGAGCAATCAGCCCCAGCATTTT. Translating it yields CATSGRDRGLRSNQPQHF.

The chain couples TRBV5-1 to TRBJ2-3; 7 bases agree with TRBD2. CDR1 is SGHRS and CDR2 is YFSETQ in the germline V gene. This CDR3 is 16 amino acids long. V shed 0 bases, J shed 2 bases, and the junction held 6 bases outside the gene matches. The CDR3 nucleotides read TGCGCCAGCAGCTTGGGGCTAGCGGAGATCACAGATACGCAGTATTTT. Protein sequence: CASSLGLAEITDTQYF.

The chain has TRBV28 and TRBJ1-2; TRBD1 might be the D (6 bases). Germline V gene sequence: CDR1 MDHEN, CDR2 SYDVKM. The CDR3 sequence is 12 residues long. V lost 5 bases and J 6 bases, leaving 10 bases between the germline ends. The CDR3 region is CASSLRTDGYTF. Written as DNA, the CDR3 is TGTGCCAGCAGTCTCAGGACAGATGGCTACACCTTC.

CDR3 bases: TGTGCCAGCACCGAGGAGGAGACGGACACTGAAGCTTTCTTT. Its protein is CASTEEETDTEAFF. This chain uses TRBV6-1 with TRBJ1-1; D not certain. In germline, CDR1 is MNHNS, CDR2 SASEGT. There are 14 residues in the CDR3. Trimming shortened V by 7 bases and J by 3 bases, and 15 bases separated the two germline ends.

Here the CDR3 reads CAISRSGSNTIYF. The CDR3 DNA sequence: TGTGCCATCAGTAGATCAGGGTCGAACACCATATATTTT. The V gene is TRBV10-3, the J gene TRBJ1-3; D perhaps matches TRBD1 (5 bases). V was cut by 5 bases and J by 7 bases, with 12 bases left in between. CDR3 length equals 13 residues. Germline assignment: CDR1 ENHRY and CDR2 SYGVKD.

The gene calls are TRBV5-6 and TRBJ2-7, with TRBD2 matching 8 bases. With 4 bases clipped from V and 4 bases from J, the junction kept 7 bases outside the gene matches. The CDR3 spans 14 residues. CDR1 SGHDT and CDR2 YYEEEE come from the germline V gene. This chain's CDR3 is CASSTTSARYEQYF. The DNA for the CDR3 is TGTGCCAGCAGCACGACTAGCGCGAGATACGAGCAGTACTTC.

There are a few counts of this clone. The sample holds other DNA sequences that translate to the same CDR3. The V gene is TRBV7-3, the J gene TRBJ1-1; D remains ambiguous. The CDR3 consists of 13 residues. Germline lookup yields CDR1 SGHTA and CDR2 FQGTGA. Trimming took 1 base from V and 1 from J, leaving 4 bases between them. CDR3 nucleotide sequence: TGTGCCAGCAGCTTAAACAGGAACACTGAAGCTTTCTTT. Translating gives CASSLNRNTEAFF.

The chain links TRBV6-5 to TRBJ1-2; no firm D call. There are 15 residues in the CDR3. Germline V gene lookup returns CDR1 MNHEY and CDR2 SVGAGI. The germline V and J ends were trimmed by 2 bases and 2 bases, with 12 bases remaining between them. The CDR3 loop reads CASSYTSGRNYGYTF. CDR3 DNA sequence: TGTGCCAGCAGTTACACAAGCGGGAGGAACTATGGCTACACCTTC.

V gene TRBV10-3 combines with J gene TRBJ2-5, with TRBD2 matching over 11 bases. The junction had 12 bases not matched to a gene; V was cut back by 10 bases and J by 5 bases. CDR1 and CDR2 (germline): ENHRY, SYGVKD. This CDR3 has 15 amino acids. CDR3: CATKNSGGAEETQYF. The CDR3 DNA reads as TGTGCCACGAAAAATAGCGGGGGGGCAGAGGAGACCCAGTACTTC.

The gene calls are TRBV20-1 and TRBJ2-7; 7 bases line up with TRBD2. This CDR3 is built from 11 residues. Germline lookup yields CDR1 DFQATT and CDR2 SNEGSKA (reference sequence). With 5 bases clipped from V and 12 bases from J, the junction kept 10 bases outside the gene matches. The DNA of the CDR3 is TGCAGTGCTGCCCTAGCGGCGGCTAGGTACTTC. Protein sequence: CSAALAAARYF.

This sequence joins TRBV7-2 and TRBJ2-7; no clear D gene. The V gene lost 3 bases and the J gene lost 0 bases, with 9 bases spanning the gap. The V gene's germline CDR1 is SGHTA and CDR2 FQGNSA. This CDR3 is built from 14 residues. CDR3 amino acids: CASSFNTDSYEQYF. The DNA for the CDR3 is TGTGCCAGCAGCTTCAATACTGACTCCTACGAGCAGTACTTC.

V gene TRBV19 combines with J gene TRBJ2-5; perhaps TRBD2 as D (6 bases). V was cut by 5 bases and J by 3 bases, with 13 bases left in between. Per the germline V gene, CDR1 is LNHDA and CDR2 is SQIVND (reference sequence). The CDR3 has 14 amino acids. CDR3 bases: TGTGCCAGTAGTCCCCGGGCGGGGAAAGAGACCCAGTACTTC. It translates to CASSPRAGKETQYF.

This clone was seen a single time. The genes are TRBV9 and TRBJ2-3, with 7 bases lining up with TRBD2. The CDR3 is 15 amino acids. Germline V gene sequence: CDR1 SGDLS, CDR2 YYNGEE. The J segment lost 4 bases and the V segment lost 2 bases, leaving 7 bases of the junction unmatched. DNA for the CDR3: TGTGCCAGCAGCGTGAGGGTAGCGGGCCCAGATACGCAGTATTTT. Its translation is CASSVRVAGPDTQYF. The whole variable domain, filled in from reference TRBV9 and TRBJ2-3, reads DSGVTQTPKHLITATGQRVTLRCSPRSGDLSVYWYQQSLDQGLQFLIQYYNGEERAKGNILERFSAQQFPDLHSELNLSSLELGDSALYFCASSVRVAGPDTQYFGPGTRLTVL.

The genes are TRBV10-3 and TRBJ1-1, with 10 bases aligning to TRBD1. The CDR3 totals 14 residues. Germline V gives CDR1 ENHRY, CDR2 SYGVKD. J lost 0 bases, V lost 7 bases, and 2 bases had no gene match. In nucleotides, the CDR3 is TGTGCCATCAAAGACAGGGGGCTGAACACTGAAGCTTTCTTT. Protein sequence: CAIKDRGLNTEAFF.

V usage is TRBV9 and J usage is TRBJ2-2; 7 positions agree with TRBD1. Germline V gene lookup returns CDR1 SGDLS and CDR2 YYNGEE. The ends lost 4 bases at V and 4 bases at J; junction bases unmatched: 7. CDR3 length equals 15 residues. The CDR3 protein is CASSRPTGPTGELFF. The CDR3 nucleotides read TGTGCCAGCAGCCGTCCGACAGGGCCCACCGGGGAGCTGTTTTTT. The full variable domain, with the rest looked up from reference TRBV9 and TRBJ2-2, is DSGVTQTPKHLITATGQRVTLRCSPRSGDLSVYWYQQSLDQGLQFLIQYYNGEERAKGNILERFSAQQFPDLHSELNLSSLELGDSALYFCASSRPTGPTGELFFGEGSRLTVL.

The gene calls are TRBV9 and TRBJ1-2; no clear D gene. The V end was cut by 0 bases, the J end by 7 bases, with 13 bases between. CDR3 length equals 14 residues. From germline, CDR1 is SGDLS and CDR2 YYNGEE. CDR3 loop: CASSVETRPGGYTF. CDR3 DNA sequence: TGTGCCAGCAGCGTAGAGACGCGGCCTGGTGGCTACACCTTC.

This chain joins TRBV5-4 and TRBJ1-3; weak D call: TRBD1 (5 bases). The germline gives CDR1 SGHNT, CDR2 YYREEE (reference sequence). The CDR3 loop spans 17 amino acids. V was cut by 2 bases and J by 0 bases, with 15 bases left in between. The CDR3 region has the DNA TGTGCCAGCAGCTTAGGGGCCACAGGTGTCTCTGGAAACACCATATATTTT. This codes for CASSLGATGVSGNTIYF.

This chain links TRBV4-1 with TRBJ2-5; TRBD2 aligns across 9 bases. The CDR3 totals 18 residues. In germline, CDR1 is MGHRA, CDR2 YSYEKL. V was pared by 2 bases and J by 4 bases, with 14 bases of the junction left unmatched. The CDR3 DNA reads TGCGCCAGCAGCCAAACCAGCAGGGCGGGGGGGCCGGGAGAGACCCAGTACTTC. Translated, it gives CASSQTSRAGGPGETQYF.

This chain joins TRBV5-1 and TRBJ2-3; possibly TRBD2 for D (5 bases). The V end was cut by 1 base, the J end by 3 bases, with 9 bases between. Germline CDR1 is SGHRS and CDR2 is YFSETQ. The CDR3 extends over 14 amino acids. CDR3: CASSLYRGTDTQYF. The CDR3 coding sequence is TGCGCCAGCAGCTTGTACCGGGGAACAGATACGCAGTATTTT.

This clone was found once. This sequence joins TRBV5-5 and TRBJ2-1; 7 bases map to TRBD2. The ends lost 2 bases at V and 8 bases at J; junction bases unmatched: 4. Germline loops: CDR1 SGHKS, CDR2 YYEKEE (reference sequence). The CDR3 contains 13 residues. For the CDR3, the DNA is TGTGCCAGCAGCTTCGGGGGGTATCATGAGCAGTTCTTC. Its translation: CASSFGGYHEQFF.

The chain uses TRBV15 and TRBJ2-7; no reliable D call. The CDR3 consists of 14 residues. V dropped 0 bases and J dropped 3 bases, with 9 bases sitting between them. CDR1 is LNHNV and CDR2 is YYDKDF in the germline V gene (reference sequence). The chain's CDR3 is CATSRDQEYYEQYF. In nucleotides, the CDR3 is TGTGCCACCAGCAGAGATCAGGAATACTACGAGCAGTACTTC.

The chain carries TRBV4-2 and TRBJ2-7, with 7 positions matching TRBD2. The germline V gene has CDR1 LGHNA and CDR2 YNFKEQ. The CDR3 is 15 amino acids. J was trimmed by 1 base and V by 1 base; bases with no gene match: 4. CDR3 loop: CASSQGGGGSYEQYF. CDR3 DNA: TGTGCCAGCAGCCAAGGGGGCGGGGGATCCTACGAGCAGTACTTC.

This chain joins TRBV5-1 and TRBJ1-1, with 7 bases identical to TRBD1. The V and J ends lost 4 bases and 1 base, in that order; junction bases with no gene match: 7. Germline values: CDR1 SGHRS, CDR2 YFSETQ. This CDR3 comprises 15 residues. The CDR3 DNA reads as TGCGCCAGCAGCCGACAGGGTCTCGGGAACACTGAAGCTTTCTTT. Translated, it gives CASSRQGLGNTEAFF.

J is TRBJ2-7 and V is TRBV7-8, with TRBD1 matching 8 bases. Germline CDR1 is SGHVS and CDR2 is FQNEAQ. CDR3 length: 14 amino acids. Losses at the gene ends were 5 bases for V and 4 bases for J; bases not matched to a gene: 7. CDR3 sequence: CASSLRTGNYEQYF. DNA for the CDR3: TGTGCCAGCAGCCTTCGGACAGGGAATTACGAGCAGTACTTC.

This clone was recorded once. This chain uses TRBV14 with TRBJ2-7; TRBD2 matches at 8 bases. The CDR3 loop spans 16 amino acids. V lost 1 base to trimming and J lost 3 bases; unmatched junction nucleotides: 8. Germline CDR1 reads SGHDN; CDR2 reads FVKESK. This CDR3 reads CASSQARAGEGYEQYF. The DNA of the CDR3 is TGTGCCAGCAGCCAAGCCCGAGCGGGAGAGGGCTACGAGCAGTACTTC.

The chain couples TRBV5-1 to TRBJ2-7, with TRBD1 identical over 7 bases. This CDR3 is 15 amino acids long. With 1 base clipped from V and 3 bases from J, the junction kept 7 bases outside the gene matches. Per the germline V gene, CDR1 is SGHRS and CDR2 is YFSETQ. The CDR3 DNA is TGCGCCAGCAGCTTGTCTTCGGGACAGAACTACGAGCAGTACTTC. This sequence encodes CASSLSSGQNYEQYF. Full variable domain (missing parts from reference TRBV5-1 and TRBJ2-7): KAGVTQTPRYLIKTRGQQVTLSCSPISGHRSVSWYQQTPGQGLQFLFEYFSETQRNKGNFPGRFSGRQFSNSRSEMNVSTLELGDSALYLCASSLSSGQNYEQYFGPGTRLTVT.

J is TRBJ1-3 and V is TRBV5-4; 9 nucleotides line up with TRBD1. Germline loops: CDR1 SGHNT, CDR2 YYREEE (reference sequence). This CDR3 region has 16 residues. Trimming took 4 bases from V and 4 from J; bases not matched to a gene: 9. The CDR3 DNA follows: TGTGCCAGCAGCCGGGGACAGGGCGAATTGGGAAACACCATATATTTT. This translates into CASSRGQGELGNTIYF.